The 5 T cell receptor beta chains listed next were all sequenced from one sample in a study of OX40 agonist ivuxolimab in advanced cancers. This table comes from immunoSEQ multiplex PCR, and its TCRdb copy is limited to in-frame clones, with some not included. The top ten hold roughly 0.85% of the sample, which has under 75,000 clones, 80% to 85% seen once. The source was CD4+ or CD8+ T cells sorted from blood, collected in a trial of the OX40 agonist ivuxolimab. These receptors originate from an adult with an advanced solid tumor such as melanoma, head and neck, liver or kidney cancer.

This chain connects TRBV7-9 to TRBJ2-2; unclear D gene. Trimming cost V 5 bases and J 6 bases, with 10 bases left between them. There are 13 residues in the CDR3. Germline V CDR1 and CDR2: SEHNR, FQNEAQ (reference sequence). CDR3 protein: CASSATISGELFF. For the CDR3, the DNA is TGTGCCAGCAGCGCAACGATATCCGGGGAGCTGTTTTTT.

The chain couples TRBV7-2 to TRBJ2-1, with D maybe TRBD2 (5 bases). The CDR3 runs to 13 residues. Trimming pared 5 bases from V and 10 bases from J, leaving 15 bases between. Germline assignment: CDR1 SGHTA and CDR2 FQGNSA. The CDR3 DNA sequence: TGTGCCAGCAGCCCGAGAGCGGATCGGGAGCAGTTCTTC. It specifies CASSPRADREQFF.

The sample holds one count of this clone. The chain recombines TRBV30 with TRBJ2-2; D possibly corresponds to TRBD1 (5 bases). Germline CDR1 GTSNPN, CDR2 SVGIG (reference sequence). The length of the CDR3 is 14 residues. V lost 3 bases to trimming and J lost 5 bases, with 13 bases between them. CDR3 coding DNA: TGTGCCTGGAGCCAGGGTGAAGTTACCGGGGAGCTGTTTTTT. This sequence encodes CAWSQGEVTGELFF.

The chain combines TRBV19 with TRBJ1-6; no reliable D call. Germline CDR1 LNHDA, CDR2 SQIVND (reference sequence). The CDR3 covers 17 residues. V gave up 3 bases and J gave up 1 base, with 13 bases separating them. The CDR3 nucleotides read TGTGCCAGTAGTATTAGGGCGGGAGGATCCTATAATTCACCCCTCCACTTT. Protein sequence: CASSIRAGGSYNSPLHF.

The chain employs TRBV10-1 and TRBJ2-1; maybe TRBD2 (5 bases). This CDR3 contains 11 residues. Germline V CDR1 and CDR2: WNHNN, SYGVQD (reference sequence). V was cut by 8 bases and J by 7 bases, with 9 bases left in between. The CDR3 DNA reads TGCGCCAGCGGACTTATGAATGAGCAGTTCTTC. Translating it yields CASGLMNEQFF.